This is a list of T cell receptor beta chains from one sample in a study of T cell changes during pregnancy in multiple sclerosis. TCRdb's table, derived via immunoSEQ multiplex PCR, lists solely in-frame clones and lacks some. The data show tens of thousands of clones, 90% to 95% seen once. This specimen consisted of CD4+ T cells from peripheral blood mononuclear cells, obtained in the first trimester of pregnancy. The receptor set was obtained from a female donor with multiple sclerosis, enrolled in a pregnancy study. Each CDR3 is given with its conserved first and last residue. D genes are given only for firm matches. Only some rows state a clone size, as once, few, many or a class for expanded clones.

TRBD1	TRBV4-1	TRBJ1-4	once	TGCGCCAGCAGCCCAACCGGGACAGGGATGGCTAATGAAAAACTGTTTTTT	CASSPTGTGMANEKLFF
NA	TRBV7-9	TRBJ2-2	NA	TGTGCCAGCAGCTTAGTAAGGGGAACCGGGGAGCTGTTTTTT	CASSLVRGTGELFF
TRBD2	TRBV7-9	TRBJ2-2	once	TGTGCCAGCAGCCCTACTAGCGGGGCCAGGGGGGAGCTGTTTTTT	CASSPTSGARGELFF
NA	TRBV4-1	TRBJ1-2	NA	TGCGCCAGCAGCCAAGGACAGAACTATGGCTACACCTTC	CASSQGQNYGYTF
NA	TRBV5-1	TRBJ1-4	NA	TGCGCCAGCAGCTTGGCCGCGGTGGCTAATGAAAAACTGTTTTTT	CASSLAAVANEKLFF
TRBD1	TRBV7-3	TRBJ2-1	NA	TGTGCCAGCAGCTCGCGTCCCGGGACAGGTTTGGGGGACAATGAGCAGTTCTTC	CASSSRPGTGLGDNEQFF
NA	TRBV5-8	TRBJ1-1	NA	TGTGCCAGCAGCTTCTCAGCGACGGCCTACGCTGAAGCTTTCTTT	CASSFSATAYAEAFF
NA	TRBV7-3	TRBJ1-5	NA	TGTGCCAGCAGCTTAATGGACCCGCGGGGCCGAGGACGTCAGCCCCAGCATTTT	CASSLMDPRGRGRQPQHF
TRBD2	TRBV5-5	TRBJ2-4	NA	TGTGCCAGCAGCTTATCGGGGGGTTGGAACATTCAGTACTTC	CASSLSGGWNIQYF
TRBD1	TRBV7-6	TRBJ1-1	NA	TGTGCCAGCAGCTTAAATCAGGGGACAGGAGGTAAAGCTTTCTTT	CASSLNQGTGGKAFF
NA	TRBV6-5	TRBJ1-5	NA	TGTGCCAGCATGGACAGATTCTATCAGCCCCAGCATTTT	CASMDRFYQPQHF
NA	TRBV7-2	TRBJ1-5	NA	TGTGCCAGCAGCTTAGTAGGCAGGGGATACAATCAGCCCCAGCATTTT	CASSLVGRGYNQPQHF
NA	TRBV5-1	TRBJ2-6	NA	TGCGCCAGCAGCTTGAGCAGGGATTCTGGGGCCAACGTCCTGACTTTC	CASSLSRDSGANVLTF
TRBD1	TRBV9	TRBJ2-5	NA	TGTGCCAGCAGCTCTCCGGGACAGCTACAAGAGACCCAGTACTTC	CASSSPGQLQETQYF
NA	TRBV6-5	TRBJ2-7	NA	TGTGCCAGCAGCCCATGGGGGGACTACGAGCAGTACTTC	CASSPWGDYEQYF
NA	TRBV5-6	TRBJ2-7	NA	TGTGCCAGCAGCTTGGGGGAAGTGAGGCGGAGGGTATACGACGAGCAGTACTTC	CASSLGEVRRRVYDEQYF
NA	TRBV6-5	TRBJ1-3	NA	TGTGCCAGCAGGGCCCCAGGGCCCTCTGGAAACACCATATATTTT	CASRAPGPSGNTIYF
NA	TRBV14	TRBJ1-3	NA	TGTGCCAGCAGCCAAGGGAGAGTCAGGGAATCAGCCTCTGGAAACACCATATATTTT	CASSQGRVRESASGNTIYF
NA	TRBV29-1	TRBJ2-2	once	TGCAGCGTTGGTGTAGGGGGCACCGGGGAGCTGTTTTTT	CSVGVGGTGELFF
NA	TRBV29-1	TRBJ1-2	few	TGCAGCGGCGGGACGGCCCCCTATGGCTACACCTTC	CSGGTAPYGYTF
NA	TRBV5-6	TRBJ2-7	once	TGTGCCAGCAACGACAGGTTCCGCTCCTACGAGCAGTACTTC	CASNDRFRSYEQYF
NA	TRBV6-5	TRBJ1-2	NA	TGTGCCAGCAGTGACCACAGTGGCTACACCTTC	CASSDHSGYTF
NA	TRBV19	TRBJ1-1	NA	TGTGCCAGTCAACGGAAGCGAGGCAATGTATACACTGAAGCTTTCTTT	CASQRKRGNVYTEAFF
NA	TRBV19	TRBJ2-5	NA	TGTGCCAGTAGTATAAACAGACAGAGACAAGAGACCCAGTACTTC	CASSINRQRQETQYF
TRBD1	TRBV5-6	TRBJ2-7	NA	TGTGCCAGCAGCTCGAACCGGGACAGGGCCTCCCTACGGCCGTACGAGCAGTACTTC	CASSSNRDRASLRPYEQYF
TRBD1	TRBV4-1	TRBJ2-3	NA	TGCGCCAGCAGCCAAGAAACCGGGACAGGCTCACATACGCAGTATTTT	CASSQETGTGSHTQYF
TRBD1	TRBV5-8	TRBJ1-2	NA	TGTGCCAGCAGCCTACTGGGGGCAGGGGGTTTTTATGGCTACACCTTC	CASSLLGAGGFYGYTF
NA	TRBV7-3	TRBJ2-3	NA	TGTGCCAGCAGCTTAGGCCTCAGCACAGATACGCAGTATTTT	CASSLGLSTDTQYF
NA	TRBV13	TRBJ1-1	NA	TGTGCCAGCAGCGCCGCGGGCACTGAAGCTTTCTTT	CASSAAGTEAFF
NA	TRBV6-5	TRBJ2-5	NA	TGTGCCAGCAGTTACGCCGGGGAGACCCAGTACTTC	CASSYAGETQYF
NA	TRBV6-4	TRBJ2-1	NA	TGTGCCAGCAGTGGTGGATGGTCTGGGCTGGGCAGAAACAATGAGCAGTTCTTC	CASSGGWSGLGRNNEQFF
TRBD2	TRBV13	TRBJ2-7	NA	TGTGCCAGCAGGGGACCCGGGACTAGCTTCTACGAGCAGTACTTC	CASRGPGTSFYEQYF
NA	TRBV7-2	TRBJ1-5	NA	TGTGCCAGCAGCTTAGAAGGGAGACGGCAGCCCCAGCATTTT	CASSLEGRRQPQHF
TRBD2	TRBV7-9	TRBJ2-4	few	TGTGCCAGCAGCTTCGGGACTAGTGGAAACATTCAGTACTTC	CASSFGTSGNIQYF
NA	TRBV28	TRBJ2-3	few	TGTGCCAGCAGTACCGCGGGGGCCGACACAGATACGCAGTATTTT	CASSTAGADTDTQYF
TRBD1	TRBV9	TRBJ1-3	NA	TGTGCCAGCAGCCTCGACAGGGCAATCTCTGGAAACACCATATATTTT	CASSLDRAISGNTIYF
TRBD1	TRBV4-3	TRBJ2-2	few	TGCGCCAGCAGCCAAGAAGTGGGACAGTTTACCGGGGAGCTGTTTTTT	CASSQEVGQFTGELFF
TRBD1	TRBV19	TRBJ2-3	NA	TGTGCCAGTAGGAGGGACAGGGGGCTCACAGATACGCAGTATTTT	CASRRDRGLTDTQYF
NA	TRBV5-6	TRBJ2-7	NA	TGTGCCAGCAGCTTGGCCTACAGGGACGAGCAGTACTTC	CASSLAYRDEQYF
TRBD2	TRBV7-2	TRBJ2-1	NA	TGTGCCAGCAGCTTCCAGCGGGGGGGCCGGAATGAGCAGTTCTTC	CASSFQRGGRNEQFF
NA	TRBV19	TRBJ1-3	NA	TGTGCCAGTAGTATCATCGTGGGCGCAATCTCTGGAAACACCATATATTTT	CASSIIVGAISGNTIYF
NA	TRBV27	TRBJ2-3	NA	TGTGCCAGCAGCCGATGGGGGGTGGATACGCAGTATTTT	CASSRWGVDTQYF
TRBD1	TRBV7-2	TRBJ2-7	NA	TGTGCCAGCAGCTTAGCGAGGGACAGCCCCTACGAGCAGTACTTC	CASSLARDSPYEQYF
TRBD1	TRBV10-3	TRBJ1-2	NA	TGTGCCATCAGTATAAAGACAGGGAGGCCTTCGGATGGCTACACCTTC	CAISIKTGRPSDGYTF
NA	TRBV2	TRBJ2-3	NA	TGTGCCAGCAGTAGAGCGGATACGCAGTATTTT	CASSRADTQYF
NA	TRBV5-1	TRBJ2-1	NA	TGCGCCAGCAGCCGACGAGAAGGGGCGAGCTCCTACAATGAGCAGTTCTTC	CASSRREGASSYNEQFF
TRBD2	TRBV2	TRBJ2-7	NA	TGTGCCAGCAGTGCTCCGGGACTAGCTTACGAGCAGTACTTC	CASSAPGLAYEQYF
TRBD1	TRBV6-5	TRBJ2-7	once	TGTGCCAGCAGTTACTTGACAGGGTTACGGTTCTGGCAGTACTTC	CASSYLTGLRFWQYF
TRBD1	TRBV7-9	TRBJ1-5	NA	TGTGCCAGCAGCCCCGGGACAGAATATAGCAATCAGCCCCAGCATTTT	CASSPGTEYSNQPQHF
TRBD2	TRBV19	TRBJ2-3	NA	TGTGCCAGTAGACTAGCGGGGGCAAGCACAGATACGCAGTATTTT	CASRLAGASTDTQYF